The 25 T cell receptor beta chains in this list originate from one sample, sequenced in a study of CD8+ T cells in alopecia areata (dated by TCRdb to 2016 to 2018). In roughly 5 patients from the biomarker study, an additional sort separated CD25+CD127- cells out of the CD4+ cells. The method behind the library was the immunoSEQ multiplex PCR assay. RNA was extracted from all samples and reverse transcribed into cDNA, which served as template for TCR sequencing. TCRdb carries this immuneACCESS record with in-frame sequences only. Its versions omit some clonotypes, under half of them owing to an unresolved V gene in the studies checked, with the rest unexplained. The sample table lists about 14,000 clones, roughly three fifths of them with a count of one. The top ten hold approximately 3.5% of the sample. Sample: CD4+ Tregs sorted from blood. All receptors derive from a human donor with alopecia areata.

V gene TRBV7-2 combines with J gene TRBJ2-7, with D unclear. V lost 1 base, J lost 7 bases, and 11 bases lay in between. Germline CDR1 SGHTA, CDR2 FQGNSA. The CDR3 sequence is 13 residues long. The CDR3 spells CASSLGSGLEQYF. The DNA of the CDR3 is TGTGCCAGCAGCTTAGGGTCAGGCCTTGAGCAGTACTTC.

This chain links TRBV28 with TRBJ2-5; weak D call: TRBD2 (5 bases). Germline values: CDR1 MDHEN, CDR2 SYDVKM. This CDR3 contains 12 residues. The V end lost 6 bases, the J end lost 7 bases, and 12 bases lay between the germline ends. The CDR3 DNA follows: TGTGCCAGCAGGGCCCCGGCGGGGACCCAGTACTTC. Translated: CASRAPAGTQYF.

The CDR3 DNA sequence: TGTGCCGTCCGGGACAGGCAGAGCTACGAGCAGTACTTC. Translation gives CAVRDRQSYEQYF. V gene TRBV6-1 combines with J gene TRBJ2-7; 8 nucleotides agree with TRBD1. V shed 11 bases and J 3 bases; nucleotides not matched to a gene: 9. The CDR3 spans 13 residues. Germline V lookup: CDR1 MNHNS, CDR2 SASEGT.

The V and J genes are TRBV7-9 and TRBJ2-1; TRBD2 matches at 8 bases. The trim removed 5 bases at V and 4 bases at J, leaving 13 bases unmatched. The CDR3 length is 17 residues. The germline gives CDR1 SEHNR, CDR2 FQNEAQ (reference sequence). CDR3 in DNA: TGTGCCAGCAGCCCTCTCGGGGGCGGGAGGCGGTACAATGAGCAGTTCTTC. It encodes CASSPLGGGRRYNEQFF.

This clone ranks as medium-sized. The genes are TRBV7-9 and TRBJ2-5; 13 bases match TRBD2. This CDR3 region has 17 residues. Germline loops: CDR1 SEHNR, CDR2 FQNEAQ (reference sequence). V was pared by 3 bases and J by 5 bases, with 9 bases of the junction left unmatched. The CDR3 nucleotides read TGTGCCAGCAGCTTCCTTCGACTAGCGGGAGGAGGGGAGACCCAGTACTTC. Translation: CASSFLRLAGGGETQYF.

This chain joins TRBV7-9 and TRBJ2-1; D call uncertain. V was shortened by 5 bases and J by 3 bases, with 20 bases between the two germline ends. This CDR3 is 17 amino acids long. CDR1 is SEHNR, CDR2 FQNEAQ, per germline (reference sequence). The CDR3 spells CASSAPSAALHYNEQFF. For the CDR3, the DNA is TGTGCCAGCAGCGCGCCCAGTGCGGCCCTACACTACAATGAGCAGTTCTTC.

This chain connects TRBV11-3 to TRBJ2-1; the D is unclear. The germline CDR1 and CDR2 sequences are SGHNT and YENEEA. V lost 5 bases to trimming and J lost 15 bases, with 20 bases between them. The CDR3 runs 13 residues. CDR3 coding DNA: TGTGCCAGCAGCCCCCCTTGGGCCTCGATGCGGTTCTTC. Its translation: CASSPPWASMRFF.

The rearrangement joins TRBV5-1 to TRBJ2-1, with TRBD2 matching 15 bases. V lost 2 bases and J lost 0; bases outside the gene matches: 6. Germline CDR1 is SGHRS and CDR2 is YFSETQ. The CDR3 runs 19 residues. The CDR3 region has the DNA TGCGCCAGCAGCTTAGCCGGGACTAGCGGGAGGAACTCCTACAATGAGCAGTTCTTC. Translated, it gives CASSLAGTSGRNSYNEQFF.

This sequence joins TRBV5-1 and TRBJ1-1, with D unresolved. The V end lost 0 bases, the J end lost 6 bases, and 9 bases lay between the germline ends. Germline V gene data show CDR1 as SGHRS and CDR2 as YFSETQ. This CDR3 comprises 13 residues. The CDR3, as DNA: TGCGCCAGCAGCTTGGGTGGGGTTCCTGAAGCTTTCTTT. Its protein product is CASSLGGVPEAFF.

The rearrangement links TRBV5-1 to TRBJ2-1, with 10 bases lining up with TRBD2. The CDR3 loop spans 17 amino acids. From germline, CDR1 is SGHRS and CDR2 YFSETQ. The V and J ends lost 0 bases and 0 bases, in that order; junction bases with no gene match: 3. This CDR3 is CASSLGSSGSSYNEQFF. CDR3 sequence (DNA): TGCGCCAGCAGCTTGGGGTCTAGCGGGAGCTCCTACAATGAGCAGTTCTTC.

The V call is TRBV6-5, the J call TRBJ2-2; unclear D gene. Trimming left V 2 bases short and J 3 bases short, with 7 bases between. The CDR3 spans 14 residues. Germline V gene sequence: CDR1 MNHEY, CDR2 SVGAGI. The CDR3 DNA reads TGTGCCAGCAGTTACGTGGGGTACACCGGGGAGCTGTTTTTT. It is translated as CASSYVGYTGELFF.

This clone was counted only a few times. The chain carries TRBV7-9 and TRBJ2-3, with D possibly being TRBD2 (5 bases). The germline V gene has CDR1 SEHNR and CDR2 FQNEAQ (reference sequence). CDR3 size: 16 residues. Trimming removed 5 bases from V and 2 bases from J, with 17 bases in between. The CDR3 loop is CASSRLSGLVTDTQYF. CDR3 nucleotides: TGTGCCAGCAGCAGACTAAGCGGACTGGTCACAGATACGCAGTATTTT.

The rearrangement links TRBV4-1 to TRBJ2-6; possible D gene TRBD1, 6 bases. Germline V gene lookup returns CDR1 MGHRA and CDR2 YSYEKL. This CDR3 region has 18 residues. Trimming pared 0 bases from V and 0 bases from J, leaving 12 bases between. The CDR3 region is CASSQEGTRYSGANVLTF. The CDR3 bases are TGCGCCAGCAGCCAAGAAGGGACACGATACTCTGGGGCCAACGTCCTGACTTTC.

This clone showed up just once. This chain connects TRBV13 to TRBJ2-4; D unclear. The germline gives CDR1 PRHDT, CDR2 FYEKMQ (reference sequence). The CDR3 covers 13 residues. Trimming shortened V by 1 base and J by 4 bases, and 5 bases separated the two germline ends. The CDR3 reads CASSLVRKNIQYF. The CDR3, as DNA: TGTGCCAGCAGCTTAGTTCGAAAAAACATTCAGTACTTC.

The gene calls are TRBV4-1 and TRBJ1-2, with 10 bases identical to TRBD1. V lost 4 bases to trimming and J lost 5 bases; unmatched junction nucleotides: 13. Germline V gene lookup returns CDR1 MGHRA and CDR2 YSYEKL. CDR3 size: 17 residues. This CDR3 is CASSPYDRGPGRYGYTF. In nucleotides, the CDR3 is TGCGCCAGCAGCCCCTACGACAGGGGGCCCGGGAGGTATGGCTACACCTTC.

The chain carries TRBV5-1 and TRBJ2-5, with a tentative D call TRBD2 (6 bases). Trimming took 0 bases from V and 3 from J, leaving 15 bases between them. This CDR3 has 16 amino acids. Germline values: CDR1 SGHRS, CDR2 YFSETQ. CDR3 in DNA: TGCGCCAGCAGCTTGGGGCTAGCGAATACTAAAGAGACCCAGTACTTC. This codes for CASSLGLANTKETQYF.

The chain links TRBV13 to TRBJ2-7; D remains ambiguous. Germline CDR1 reads PRHDT; CDR2 reads FYEKMQ (reference sequence). V lost 6 bases and J lost 0, with 12 bases in between. The CDR3 totals 14 residues. CDR3 sequence reads: CASSSTAFSYEQYF. CDR3 DNA sequence: TGTGCCAGCAGTTCGACGGCTTTCTCCTACGAGCAGTACTTC.

The V gene is TRBV7-8, the J gene TRBJ1-5; the D is unclear. The CDR3 has 14 residues. CDR1 is SGHVS, CDR2 FQNEAQ, per germline. V was cut by 5 bases and J by 3 bases, with 11 bases left in between. CDR3: CASSQRQVNQPQHF. Written as DNA, the CDR3 is TGTGCCAGCAGCCAAAGACAAGTCAATCAGCCCCAGCATTTT.

The chain joins TRBV2 to TRBJ2-7, with D perhaps TRBD2 (5 bases). The germline V gene encodes CDR1 SNHLY and CDR2 FYNNEI. This CDR3 region has 12 residues. The V and J ends lost 6 bases and 6 bases respectively, with 12 bases between them. The CDR3 nucleotides read TGTGCCAGCAGCAAAGACTATGGCGAGCAGTACTTC. Residues: CASSKDYGEQYF.

The chain is built from TRBV6-6 and TRBJ2-7; D is uncertain. The germline V and J ends were trimmed by 7 bases and 0 bases, with 7 bases remaining between them. Germline V gene data show CDR1 as MNHNY and CDR2 as SVGAGI (reference sequence). This CDR3 contains 12 residues. In DNA form, the CDR3 reads TGTGCCAGCACCACAGCCTCCTACGAGCAGTACTTC. This gives the protein CASTTASYEQYF.

The chain joins TRBV13 to TRBJ2-7, with D possibly being TRBD1 (6 bases). The V end was cut by 0 bases, the J end by 6 bases, with 6 bases between. The CDR3 is 12 amino acids. Looked up from germline, CDR1 is PRHDT and CDR2 is FYEKMQ (reference sequence). CDR3 sequence reads: CASSLGGGEQYF. In DNA form, the CDR3 reads TGTGCCAGCAGCTTAGGAGGGGGCGAGCAGTACTTC.

This clone was observed once. V is TRBV11-2 and J is TRBJ1-1; no reliable D call. Trimming took 6 bases from V and 0 from J, leaving 2 bases between them. CDR3 size: 11 residues. CDR1 SGHAT and CDR2 FQNNGV come from the germline V gene. The CDR3 DNA follows: TGTGCCAGCAGACTGAACACTGAAGCTTTCTTT. As protein: CASRLNTEAFF.

The rearrangement joins TRBV6-1 to TRBJ1-5; a weak D match, TRBD1 (5 bases). CDR1 is MNHNS and CDR2 is SASEGT in the germline V gene. The CDR3 has 14 residues. The V end was cut by 11 bases, the J end by 6 bases, with 20 bases between. CDR3: CAGRRSGTTQPQHF. The CDR3 DNA is TGTGCCGGCCGCCGATCCGGGACCACTCAGCCCCAGCATTTT.

This chain connects TRBV5-1 to TRBJ2-7; tentative D call: TRBD1 (6 bases). The ends were cut back, 6 bases at V and 6 bases at J, with 10 bases in the middle. CDR1 and CDR2 from the germline V gene are SGHRS and YFSETQ. The length of the CDR3 is 11 residues. CDR3 sequence (DNA): TGCGCCAGCAAGTTGGGGGCCGAGCAGTACTTC. This encodes CASKLGAEQYF.

The rearrangement joins TRBV15 to TRBJ1-1; D not resolved. CDR3 size: 16 residues. The ends were cut back, 0 bases at V and 0 bases at J, with 11 bases in the middle. Germline CDR1 LNHNV, CDR2 YYDKDF (reference sequence). In DNA, the CDR3 is TGTGCCACCAGCAGAGATCGGGCGGTGATGAACACTGAAGCTTTCTTT. Translation: CATSRDRAVMNTEAFF.